Presented here are 23 T cell receptor beta chains from one specimen sequenced in a study of T cell changes during pregnancy in multiple sclerosis (dated by TCRdb to the late 2010s). Library creation used the immunoSEQ multiplex PCR assay. TCRdb provides this immuneACCESS table in a form limited to in-frame rearrangements. Some clones are lacking; in checked studies, under half of them reflect an unresolved V gene, and why the rest are absent is not known. This sample comprises approximately 83,000 clones, about 93% of them detected only once. The ten most abundant clones make up 3.5% to 4.5% of the sample. The source was peripheral blood, collected in the first trimester of pregnancy. The receptors here all came from a female donor with multiple sclerosis, enrolled in a pregnancy study.

Comment on this clone: Other nucleotide sequences from this sample produce the same CDR3. The CDR3 loop reads CASSPDRVYGYTF. The CDR3 bases are TGTGCCAGCAGTCCTGACAGGGTCTATGGCTACACCTTC. This chain connects TRBV7-2 to TRBJ1-2, with 7 bases lining up with TRBD1. CDR3 length equals 13 residues. Losses at the gene ends were 6 bases for V and 4 bases for J; bases not matched to a gene: 5. In germline, CDR1 is SGHTA, CDR2 FQGNSA.

The chain combines TRBV19 with TRBJ1-5, with D possibly TRBD1 on 5 matching bases. The CDR3 is 15 residues long. V gave up 7 bases and J gave up 0 bases, with 13 bases separating them. Per germline, CDR1 LNHDA and CDR2 SQIVND (reference sequence). CDR3 amino acids: CASNQGWYSNQPQHF. In DNA, the CDR3 is TGTGCCAGTAACCAGGGCTGGTATAGCAATCAGCCCCAGCATTTT.

The chain uses TRBV5-6 and TRBJ1-2; 11 bases map to TRBD1. The germline V gene encodes CDR1 SGHDT and CDR2 YYEEEE. This CDR3 comprises 15 residues. The J segment lost 5 bases and the V segment lost 5 bases, leaving 8 bases of the junction unmatched. CDR3 coding DNA: TGTGCCAGCAGAATAGGACAGGGGGCATGGTATGGCTACACCTTC. This codes for CASRIGQGAWYGYTF.

V gene TRBV5-1 combines with J gene TRBJ2-7; TRBD2 might be the D (7 bases). V lost 0 bases and J 7 bases, leaving 17 bases between the germline ends. CDR1 and CDR2 from the germline V gene are SGHRS and YFSETQ. The CDR3 contains 15 residues. The CDR3 DNA reads as TGCGCCAGCAGCTTGGGGTCTGGGGGGGCGCGTGAGCAGTACTTC. Translation: CASSLGSGGAREQYF.

The DNA for the CDR3 is TGTGCCAGCAGCTTTTCTTGGACAGGGTATAATTCACCCCTCCACTTT. Translating gives CASSFSWTGYNSPLHF. The chain has TRBV5-6 and TRBJ1-6; 8 bases align to TRBD1. J gave up 4 bases and V 2 bases, and 5 bases lay outside the gene matches. This CDR3 region has 16 residues. Germline V CDR1 and CDR2: SGHDT, YYEEEE.

V is TRBV30 and J is TRBJ2-5, with D possibly being TRBD2 (6 bases). The CDR3 contains 13 residues. Germline V gene lookup returns CDR1 GTSNPN and CDR2 SVGIG (reference sequence). Deletions cut 0 bases from V and 5 bases from J, with 10 bases between. The CDR3 loop is CAWSVRRDETQYF. CDR3 bases: TGTGCCTGGAGTGTACGGCGGGATGAGACCCAGTACTTC.

The chain joins TRBV2 to TRBJ2-7; 8 nucleotides align to TRBD2. There are 16 residues in the CDR3. Germline V lookup: CDR1 SNHLY, CDR2 FYNNEI. The trim removed 4 bases at V and 0 bases at J, leaving 8 bases unmatched. DNA for the CDR3: TGTGCCAGCAGTGCCTTCGGCGGGGGGAGCTCCTACGAGCAGTACTTC. Its translation is CASSAFGGGSSYEQYF.

J is TRBJ2-1 and V is TRBV6-1, with TRBD2 matching over 11 bases. The V gene's germline CDR1 is MNHNS and CDR2 SASEGT. This CDR3 is 14 amino acids long. V was pared by 3 bases and J by 7 bases, with 2 bases of the junction left unmatched. CDR3 in amino acids: CASSDSSGGNEQFF. The CDR3 region has the DNA TGTGCCAGCAGTGATTCTAGCGGGGGGAATGAGCAGTTCTTC.

V gene TRBV27 combines with J gene TRBJ1-3; the D is unclear. The CDR3 covers 14 residues. V was cut by 10 bases and J by 4 bases, with 17 bases left in between. Germline V gene lookup returns CDR1 MNHEY and CDR2 SMNVEV (reference sequence). In nucleotides, the CDR3 is TGTGCCACCCGCGGAGTGGCGTCGGGAAACACCATATATTTT. It specifies CATRGVASGNTIYF.

The chain is built from TRBV5-5 and TRBJ2-1; D may be TRBD2 (5 bases). Germline lookup yields CDR1 SGHKS and CDR2 YYEKEE (reference sequence). The CDR3 runs to 15 residues. V gave up 5 bases and J gave up 4 bases, with 16 bases separating them. For the CDR3, the DNA is TGTGCCAGCAGACGGGATTCCGGTCAGTACAATGAGCAGTTCTTC. Translated: CASRRDSGQYNEQFF.

The V gene is TRBV11-2, the J gene TRBJ1-1; 7 positions agree with TRBD1. V gave up 5 bases and J gave up 5 bases; unmatched junction bases: 5. Germline V gene sequence: CDR1 SGHAT, CDR2 FQNNGV. The CDR3 covers 13 residues. This chain's CDR3 is CASSREDRTEAFF. The CDR3 DNA reads as TGTGCCAGCAGCCGAGAGGACAGGACTGAAGCTTTCTTT.

This clone appeared a single time. The V gene is TRBV5-1, the J gene TRBJ2-2; weak D call: TRBD2 (6 bases). The germline gives CDR1 SGHRS, CDR2 YFSETQ. V lost 4 bases, J lost 0 bases, and 13 bases lay in between. This CDR3 contains 16 residues. The CDR3 reads CASSLGGTANTGELFF. In DNA, the CDR3 is TGCGCCAGCAGCCTGGGCGGGACGGCGAACACCGGGGAGCTGTTTTTT.

The chain combines TRBV5-5 with TRBJ2-7, with TRBD1 identical over 9 bases. V lost 2 bases, J lost 2 bases, and 8 bases stayed unmatched. The CDR3 consists of 16 residues. From germline, CDR1 is SGHKS and CDR2 YYEKEE (reference sequence). In DNA form, the CDR3 reads TGTGCCAGCAGCTTATTTGGGGGACAGGGCCCCTACGAGCAGTACTTC. The encoded protein is CASSLFGGQGPYEQYF.

The chain employs TRBV29-1 and TRBJ1-4, with D uncertain. Trimming stripped 4 bases from V and 8 bases from J, with 8 bases between. The CDR3 totals 11 residues. Looked up from germline, CDR1 is SQVTM and CDR2 is ANQGSEA. CDR3 sequence: CSVASQEKLFF. The CDR3 nucleotides read TGCAGCGTTGCATCCCAGGAAAAACTGTTTTTT.

The V and J genes are TRBV14 and TRBJ2-2; D is ambiguous. The CDR3 is 13 residues long. V lost 1 base and J 4 bases, leaving 4 bases between the germline ends. The V gene's germline CDR1 is SGHDN and CDR2 FVKESK. CDR3 DNA: TGTGCCAGCAGCCAAGTCGGCACCGGGGAGCTGTTTTTT. As protein: CASSQVGTGELFF.

This clone has only one observation. J is TRBJ1-4 and V is TRBV28, with D uncertain. The V gene's germline CDR1 is MDHEN and CDR2 SYDVKM. The CDR3 runs to 14 residues. V was trimmed by 2 bases and J by 7 bases, leaving 11 bases between them. Here the CDR3 DNA reads TGTGCCAGCAGTTTACGGGATGTCGGTGAAAAACTGTTTTTT. This codes for CASSLRDVGEKLFF.

On this clone itself: This may come from a read error, since a much larger clone is one base off. J is TRBJ1-5 and V is TRBV27; the D gene is possibly TRBD1 (5 bases). The V gene's germline CDR1 is MNHEY and CDR2 SMNVEV (reference sequence). The CDR3 totals 14 residues. The CDR3 sequence: CANSLQGDNQPQHF. Here the CDR3 DNA reads TGTGCCAACAGTCTGCAAGGGGACAATCAGCCCCAGCATTTT.

The chain employs TRBV6-5 and TRBJ2-7, with 9 bases fitting TRBD1. Germline-derived CDR1 and CDR2 are MNHEY and SVGAGI. V shed 8 bases, J shed 3 bases, and the junction held 11 bases outside the gene matches. CDR3 length equals 15 residues. CDR3: CASQTAGTGIYEQYF. The CDR3 DNA follows: TGTGCCAGCCAAACCGCCGGGACAGGGATCTACGAGCAGTACTTC.

The chain links TRBV11-2 to TRBJ2-3, with TRBD1 matching 8 bases. Trimming took 5 bases from V and 7 from J; bases not matched to a gene: 17. Germline assignment: CDR1 SGHAT and CDR2 FQNNGV. This CDR3 is 17 amino acids long. The CDR3 coding sequence is TGTGCCAGCAGCGCAAGGCAGGACAGGGCCCTTGATAATACGCAGTATTTT. It is translated as CASSARQDRALDNTQYF.

The chain is built from TRBV6-6 and TRBJ1-2; the match to TRBD1 covers 8 bases. This CDR3 has 16 residues. Germline CDR1 MNHNY, CDR2 SVGAGI (reference sequence). The trim removed 4 bases at V and 2 bases at J, leaving 9 bases unmatched. The CDR3, as DNA: TGTGCCAGCAGTTCGGACAGGGACTTCCTAAACTATGGCTACACCTTC. It yields the protein CASSSDRDFLNYGYTF.

The V gene is TRBV5-1, the J gene TRBJ2-5; TRBD2 matches 12 bases. The V gene's germline CDR1 is SGHRS and CDR2 YFSETQ. The CDR3 totals 15 residues. The J segment lost 2 bases and the V segment lost 3 bases, leaving 2 bases of the junction unmatched. The CDR3 bases are TGCGCCAGCAGCTCTAGCGGGGGGGATCAAGAGACCCAGTACTTC. Protein sequence: CASSSSGGDQETQYF.

The chain uses TRBV7-9 and TRBJ2-7; 11 bases are a match to TRBD2. This CDR3 is built from 15 residues. Germline lookup yields CDR1 SEHNR and CDR2 FQNEAQ (reference sequence). The ends lost 6 bases at V and 0 bases at J; junction bases unmatched: 4. The CDR3: CASRPTSGSSYEQYF. CDR3 DNA: TGTGCCAGCAGACCCACTAGCGGGAGCTCCTACGAGCAGTACTTC.

This sequence joins TRBV6-5 and TRBJ2-7, with 8 nucleotides matching TRBD1. This CDR3 is built from 14 residues. V dropped 5 bases and J dropped 2; count of bases not matched to a gene: 5. CDR1 is MNHEY, CDR2 SVGAGI, per germline. The CDR3 loop is CASSRQGTTYEQYF. For the CDR3, the DNA is TGTGCCAGCAGTCGACAGGGGACAACCTACGAGCAGTACTTC.